The present entry profiles one TCR beta chain with its context. This CDR3 is 15 amino acids long. V was clipped by 0 bases and J by 1 base, with 10 bases between them. Germline assignment: CDR1 SGHRS and CDR2 YFSETQ. The data were obtained in a study of blood T cell repertoires in COVID-19. Study summary: COVID-19 samples from acute and convalescent phases originated in the United States, Italy and Spain. PBMCs, B-cell-depleted T cells, or T cells provided the cDNA or gDNA that made up the material.

Original methodology: The assay estimated nucleated cells by amplifying reference gene primers. Sequencing used immunoSEQ multiplex PCR; TCRdb keeps in-frame clones, though not all of them. The DNA was the basis for D and trimming; V, J and clone size are from that table. Seen here are 65,000 to 80,000 clones, around 82% observed once, and the top ten hold just over 20%. The source is a human donor in a cohort sampled during active COVID-19. This chain uses TRBV5-1 with TRBJ2-5; possibly TRBD1 for D (6 bases). The specimen was peripheral blood. CDR3 loop: CASSLVGDIQETQYF. CDR3 sequence (DNA): TGCGCCAGCAGCTTGGTTGGGGACATCCAAGAGACCCAGTACTTC.